A single sample is the source of the 23 T cell receptor beta chains below, sequenced in a study of T cell responses to AZD1222 COVID-19 vaccine. Libraries were prepared by immunoSEQ multiplex PCR; TCRdb keeps only in-frame clonotypes and omits some of them. The repertoire holds some 180,000 clones, with 90% to 95% as singletons. The source material was peripheral blood, sampled 28 days after the second AZD1222 dose. All receptors come from an adult who received the AZD1222 COVID-19 vaccine.

J is TRBJ1-2 and V is TRBV3-1 (or the pseudogene TRBV3-2), with 9 bases lining up with TRBD1. Germline CDR1 is LGHDT and CDR2 is YNNKEL (reference sequence). Trimming took 2 bases from V and 3 from J; bases not matched to a gene: 4. The CDR3 consists of 15 residues. CDR3 sequence: CASSQNRDRDYGYTF. CDR3 DNA sequence: TGTGCCAGCAGCCAAAACCGGGACAGGGACTATGGCTACACCTTC.

This sequence joins TRBV4-1 and TRBJ1-2; D is ambiguous. CDR1 and CDR2 from the germline V gene are MGHRA and YSYEKL. The length of the CDR3 is 16 residues. Trimming took 0 bases from V and 4 from J, leaving 15 bases between them. DNA for the CDR3: TGCGCCAGCAGCCAAGAGGCAGCTACACTTTTCTATGGCTACACCTTC. This codes for CASSQEAATLFYGYTF.

This chain links TRBV19 with TRBJ1-2; D perhaps matches TRBD1 (6 bases). The length of the CDR3 is 14 residues. CDR1 is LNHDA and CDR2 is SQIVND in the germline V gene (reference sequence). V was pared by 4 bases and J by 10 bases, with 19 bases between. CDR3 region: CASSKTGELITYTF. CDR3 nucleotides: TGTGCCAGTAGTAAGACAGGAGAACTTATCACCTACACCTTC.

The chain couples TRBV6-5 to TRBJ1-1; 7 bases align to TRBD1. Trimming cost V 5 bases and J 4 bases; bases outside gene matches: 10. Germline V gene sequence: CDR1 MNHEY, CDR2 SVGAGI. The CDR3 sequence is 15 residues long. The CDR3 spells CASSLHRGGGTEAFF. The CDR3 bases are TGTGCCAGCAGTCTACACAGGGGAGGGGGCACTGAAGCTTTCTTT.

V is TRBV2 and J is TRBJ2-5; D unresolved. Trimming cost V 4 bases and J 4 bases, with 10 bases left between them. Germline V gene data show CDR1 as SNHLY and CDR2 as FYNNEI. The CDR3 totals 13 residues. CDR3: CASSGQIGETQYF. The CDR3 nucleotides read TGTGCCAGCAGTGGGCAAATTGGAGAGACCCAGTACTTC.

The genes are TRBV3-1 (or the pseudogene TRBV3-2) and TRBJ2-7; tentative D call: TRBD1 (6 bases). Per the germline V gene, CDR1 is LGHDT and CDR2 is YNNKEL (reference sequence). The CDR3 contains 15 residues. V lost 1 base and J 1 base, leaving 11 bases between the germline ends. This CDR3 reads CASSQVGGPSYEQYF. The CDR3, as DNA: TGTGCCAGCAGCCAAGTAGGGGGACCATCCTACGAGCAGTACTTC.

The gene calls are TRBV19 and TRBJ2-6; no clear D. V lost 6 bases and J 2 bases, leaving 11 bases between the germline ends. This CDR3 is built from 15 residues. CDR1 LNHDA and CDR2 SQIVND come from the germline V gene (reference sequence). DNA for the CDR3: TGTGCCAGTAGCGACCTTCCACCTGGGGCCAACGTCCTGACTTTC. It codes for CASSDLPPGANVLTF. Full variable domain (rest looked up from reference TRBV19 and TRBJ2-6): DGGITQSPKYLFRKEGQNVTLSCEQNLNHDAMYWYRQDPGQGLRLIYYSQIVNDFQKGDIAEGYSVSREKKESFPLTVTSAQKNPTAFYLCASSDLPPGANVLTFGAGSRLTVL.

The J gene is TRBJ1-3, the V gene TRBV2; 10 nucleotides match TRBD1. The trim removed 4 bases at V and 4 bases at J, leaving 1 base unmatched. This CDR3 has 14 amino acids. Germline lookup yields CDR1 SNHLY and CDR2 FYNNEI. Here the CDR3 DNA reads TGTGCCAGCAGTGGGGACAGGGGAGGAAACACCATATATTTT. Its translation: CASSGDRGGNTIYF.

Only a few counts were recorded for this clone. The chain is built from TRBV27 and TRBJ2-5; D ambiguous. Germline V gives CDR1 MNHEY, CDR2 SMNVEV (reference sequence). The CDR3 has 15 amino acids. V was trimmed by 0 bases and J by 4 bases, leaving 12 bases between them. DNA for the CDR3: TGTGCCAGCAGTTTATCAGGCAGCTACGGAGAGACCCAGTACTTC. This sequence encodes CASSLSGSYGETQYF.

The chain uses TRBV5-6 and TRBJ2-2; D uncertain. This CDR3 is built from 14 residues. Trimming took off 0 bases at V and 8 bases at J, with 11 bases between the two ends. Germline assignment: CDR1 SGHDT and CDR2 YYEEEE. Here the CDR3 reads CASSLVRLRGELFF. The CDR3 DNA follows: TGTGCCAGCAGCTTGGTCCGCCTGAGAGGGGAGCTGTTTTTT.

The chain recombines TRBV25-1 with TRBJ1-5, with D uncertain. V was pared by 9 bases and J by 1 base, with 10 bases between. Germline loops: CDR1 MGHDK, CDR2 SYGVNS. The CDR3 has 13 residues. The CDR3 coding sequence is TGTGCCAGGAACACAAGAAGCAATCAGCCCCAGCATTTT. Its translation is CARNTRSNQPQHF.

The count of this clone is one. This chain uses TRBV2 with TRBJ2-6, with 9 bases lining up with TRBD1. This CDR3 region has 15 residues. The germline V gene has CDR1 SNHLY and CDR2 FYNNEI. With 6 bases clipped from V and 2 bases from J, the junction kept 2 bases outside the gene matches. The CDR3: CASRDRGTGANVLTF. CDR3 DNA sequence: TGTGCCAGCAGGGACAGGGGAACTGGGGCCAACGTCCTGACTTTC.

In DNA, the CDR3 is TGTGCCAGCAGCCAAAGCACAGATACGCAGTATTTT. This codes for CASSQSTDTQYF. The J gene is TRBJ2-3, the V gene TRBV16, with D uncertain. Trimming pared 2 bases from V and 0 bases from J, leaving 0 bases between. CDR1 and CDR2 (germline): KGHSY, FQNENV. CDR3 length: 12 residues.

This clone was counted only a few times. The CDR3 here is CASKEGGGRQETQYF. The DNA of the CDR3 is TGTGCCAGCAAGGAGGGGGGAGGGCGGCAAGAGACCCAGTACTTC. The chain links TRBV21-1 to TRBJ2-5; the table's D gene call, TRBD2, was not cross checked with the DNA. TRBV21-1 is a listed pseudogene. This CDR3 spans 15 amino acids.

The J gene is TRBJ1-1, the V gene TRBV9, with D perhaps matching TRBD1 (6 bases). Trimming left V 2 bases short and J 8 bases short, with 19 bases between. This CDR3 contains 15 residues. The germline V gene encodes CDR1 SGDLS and CDR2 YYNGEE. The CDR3 nucleotides are TGTGCCAGCAGCGTTTCAGGGGATGCGGGAGTCGAAGCTTTCTTT. Its protein is CASSVSGDAGVEAFF.

The chain has TRBV7-6 and TRBJ1-5; no clear D gene. Trimming pared 3 bases from V and 2 bases from J, leaving 8 bases between. CDR1 is SGHVS, CDR2 FNYEAQ, per germline. The CDR3 runs 14 residues. The CDR3: CASSLEVGNQPQHF. The CDR3 DNA reads as TGTGCCAGCAGCTTGGAGGTGGGCAATCAGCCCCAGCATTTT.

The rearrangement links TRBV9 to TRBJ1-1, with D maybe TRBD1 (5 bases). The ends were cut back, 3 bases at V and 11 bases at J, with 11 bases in the middle. The CDR3 is 11 residues long. From germline, CDR1 is SGDLS and CDR2 YYNGEE. CDR3 in DNA: TGTGCCAGCAGCGATGGCCGGGGGGCTTTCTTT. Translated: CASSDGRGAFF. Full variable domain (missing parts from reference TRBV9 and TRBJ1-1): DSGVTQTPKHLITATGQRVTLRCSPRSGDLSVYWYQQSLDQGLQFLIQYYNGEERAKGNILERFSAQQFPDLHSELNLSSLELGDSALYFCASSDGRGAFFGQGTRLTVV.

A remark on this clone: This specimen includes other DNA sequences encoding the same CDR3. The chain employs TRBV12-3 or TRBV12-4 and TRBJ1-1; weak D call: TRBD1 (5 bases). V lost 3 bases, J lost 1 base, and 6 bases lay in between. The CDR3 is 13 residues long. The CDR3 region has the DNA TGTGCCAGCAGTTTCGACAGGAACACTGAAGCTTTCTTT. As protein: CASSFDRNTEAFF.

The genes are TRBV7-9 and TRBJ1-2; the D gene is possibly TRBD1 (6 bases). The CDR3 is made up of 13 amino acids. Germline CDR1 and CDR2: SEHNR and FQNEAQ (reference sequence). Trimming took off 3 bases at V and 4 bases at J, with 9 bases between the two ends. CDR3 sequence reads: CASSLDSTYGYTF. As DNA, the CDR3 is TGTGCCAGCAGCTTGGACAGCACCTATGGCTACACCTTC.

V is TRBV19 and J is TRBJ1-2; 8 positions agree with TRBD1. Germline CDR1 LNHDA, CDR2 SQIVND (reference sequence). V lost 6 bases, J lost 2 bases, and 8 bases stayed unmatched. The CDR3 runs to 15 residues. The CDR3 reads CASSRRTGTNYGYTF. CDR3 bases: TGTGCCAGTAGCCGCCGGACAGGGACCAACTATGGCTACACCTTC.

The chain joins TRBV10-3 to TRBJ1-1; TRBD1 might be the D (5 bases). V gave up 0 bases and J gave up 1 base, with 12 bases separating them. CDR3 size: 16 residues. Germline V gives CDR1 ENHRY, CDR2 SYGVKD. In DNA form, the CDR3 reads TGTGCCATCAGTGAGTCGTCGGGGAGGGGGAACACTGAAGCTTTCTTT. Translation: CAISESSGRGNTEAFF.

V usage is TRBV23-1 and J usage is TRBJ2-7; 10 nucleotides agree with TRBD1. TRBV23-1 is treated as an ORF (open reading frame) with a function not yet certain. The CDR3 has 18 amino acids. Trimming removed 0 bases from V and 4 bases from J; junction bases left unmatched: 12. The CDR3: CASSQSRTGGIPLYEQYF. In DNA form, the CDR3 reads TGCGCCAGCAGTCAATCGCGGACAGGGGGTATTCCCCTTTACGAGCAGTACTTC.

This sequence joins TRBV4-3 and TRBJ1-6; the D gene is possibly TRBD1 (5 bases). V shed 7 bases and J shed 7 bases, with 11 bases lying between them. This CDR3 comprises 13 residues. Germline lookup yields CDR1 LGHNA and CDR2 YSLEER. CDR3 DNA sequence: TGCGCCAGCAAAGGCAGGGAGAATTCACCCCTCCACTTT. Residues: CASKGRENSPLHF.